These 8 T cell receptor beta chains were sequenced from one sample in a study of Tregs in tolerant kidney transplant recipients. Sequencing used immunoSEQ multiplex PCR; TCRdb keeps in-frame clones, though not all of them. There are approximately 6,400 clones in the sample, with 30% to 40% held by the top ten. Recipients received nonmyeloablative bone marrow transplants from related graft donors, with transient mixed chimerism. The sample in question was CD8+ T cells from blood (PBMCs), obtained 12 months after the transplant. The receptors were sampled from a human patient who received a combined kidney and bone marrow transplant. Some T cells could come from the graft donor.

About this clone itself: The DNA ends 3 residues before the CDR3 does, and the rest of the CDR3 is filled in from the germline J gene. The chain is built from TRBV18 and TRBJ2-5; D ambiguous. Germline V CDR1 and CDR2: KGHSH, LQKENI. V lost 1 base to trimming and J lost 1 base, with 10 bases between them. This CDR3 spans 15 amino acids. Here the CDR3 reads CASSPRAGSQETQYF. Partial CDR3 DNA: TGTGCCAGCTCACCACGGGCAGGCTCCCAAGAGACC.

CDR3 amino acids: CASSQDAGRQKDNEQFF. The part of the CDR3 DNA that was read is TGCGCCAGCAGCCAAGACGCGGGTCGGCAGAAAGACAATGAG. V gene TRBV4-1 combines with J gene TRBJ2-1; D might be TRBD2 (5 bases). The read comes to an end 3 residues before the CDR3 does, leaving the germline J gene to fill in the end. The CDR3 has 17 residues. Deletions cut 0 bases from V and 5 bases from J, with 17 bases between. Germline CDR1 MGHRA, CDR2 YSYEKL.

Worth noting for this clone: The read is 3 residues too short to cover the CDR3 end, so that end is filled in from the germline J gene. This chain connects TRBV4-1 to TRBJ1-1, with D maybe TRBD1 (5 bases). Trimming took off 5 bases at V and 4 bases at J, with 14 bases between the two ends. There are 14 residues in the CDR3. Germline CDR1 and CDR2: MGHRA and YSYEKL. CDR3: CASSSRGEGTEAFF. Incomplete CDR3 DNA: TGCGCCAGCAGCTCCCGGGGGGAGGGCACTGAA.

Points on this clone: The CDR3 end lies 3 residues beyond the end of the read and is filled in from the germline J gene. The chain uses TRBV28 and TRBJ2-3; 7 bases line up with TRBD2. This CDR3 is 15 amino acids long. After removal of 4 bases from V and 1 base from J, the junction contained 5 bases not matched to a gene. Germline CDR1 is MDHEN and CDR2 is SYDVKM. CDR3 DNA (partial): TGTGCCAGCAGTTCCGAGGCGGGAGGCACAGATACG. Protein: CASSSEAGGTDT. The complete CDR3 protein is CASSSEAGGTDTQYF.

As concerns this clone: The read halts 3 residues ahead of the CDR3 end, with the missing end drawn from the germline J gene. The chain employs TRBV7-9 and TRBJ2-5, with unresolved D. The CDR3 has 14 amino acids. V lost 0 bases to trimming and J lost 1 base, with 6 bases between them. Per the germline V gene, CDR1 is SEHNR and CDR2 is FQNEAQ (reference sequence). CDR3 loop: CASSLAGFQETQYF. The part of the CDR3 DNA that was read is TGTGCCAGCAGCTTAGCCGGTTTCCAAGAGACC.

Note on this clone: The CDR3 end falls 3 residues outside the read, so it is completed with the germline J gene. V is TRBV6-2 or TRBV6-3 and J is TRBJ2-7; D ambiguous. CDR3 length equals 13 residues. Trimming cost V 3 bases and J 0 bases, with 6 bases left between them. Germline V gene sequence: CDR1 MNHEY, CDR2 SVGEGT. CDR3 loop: CASSYSSSYEQYF. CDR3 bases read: TGTGCCAGCAGTTATTCTTCCTCCTACGAG.

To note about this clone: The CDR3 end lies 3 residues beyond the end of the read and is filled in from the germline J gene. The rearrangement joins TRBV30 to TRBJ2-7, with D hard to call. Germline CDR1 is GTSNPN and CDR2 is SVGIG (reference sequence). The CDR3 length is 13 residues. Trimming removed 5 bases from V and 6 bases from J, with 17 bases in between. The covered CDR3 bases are TGTGCCTGGGCCCTATTTGGTTCTGGCGAG. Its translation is CAWALFGSGE. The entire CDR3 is CAWALFGSGEQYF. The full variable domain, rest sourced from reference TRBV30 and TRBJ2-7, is SQTIHQWPATLVQPVGSPLSLECTVEGTSNPNLYWYRQAAGRGLQLLFYSVGIGQISSEVPQNLSASRPQDRQFILSSKKLLLSDSGFYLCAWALFGSGEQYFGPGTRLTVT.

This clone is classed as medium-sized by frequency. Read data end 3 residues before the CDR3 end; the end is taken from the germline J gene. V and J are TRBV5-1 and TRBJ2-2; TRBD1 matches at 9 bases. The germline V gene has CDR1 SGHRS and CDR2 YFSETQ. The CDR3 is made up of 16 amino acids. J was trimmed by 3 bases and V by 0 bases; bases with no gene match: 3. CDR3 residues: CASSLEGQGYTGELFF. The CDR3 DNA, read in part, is TGCGCCAGCAGCTTGGAAGGACAGGGGTACACCGGGGAG.